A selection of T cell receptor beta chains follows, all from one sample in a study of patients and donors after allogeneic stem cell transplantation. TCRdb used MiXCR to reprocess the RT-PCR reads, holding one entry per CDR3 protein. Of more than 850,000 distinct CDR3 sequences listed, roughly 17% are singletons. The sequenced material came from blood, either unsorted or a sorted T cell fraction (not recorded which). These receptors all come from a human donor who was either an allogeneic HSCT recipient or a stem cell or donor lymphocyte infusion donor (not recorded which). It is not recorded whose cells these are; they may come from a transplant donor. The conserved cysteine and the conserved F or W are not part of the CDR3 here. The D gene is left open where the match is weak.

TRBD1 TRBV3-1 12 ASSHGTGETEAF
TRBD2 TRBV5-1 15 ASSSQTSGGPRDEQF
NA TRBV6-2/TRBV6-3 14 ASSYSGVSANQPQH
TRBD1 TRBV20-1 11 SATTGVNEKLF
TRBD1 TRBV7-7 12 ASSTDRGQETQY
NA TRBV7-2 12 ASSLDPGPLGYT
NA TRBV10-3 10 ATKDLPTPLH
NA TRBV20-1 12 SAQGGGSYNEQF
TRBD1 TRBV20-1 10 SGNRGTNEQF
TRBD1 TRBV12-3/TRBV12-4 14 ASRISGTGGRDTQY
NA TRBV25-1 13 ASSDSDAQAYEQY
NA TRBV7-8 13 ASSPSTGVFRGYT
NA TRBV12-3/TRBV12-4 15 ASSLEGPGRFPYEQY
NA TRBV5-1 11 ASSLKDWSGYT
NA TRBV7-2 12 ASSLWTANYGYT
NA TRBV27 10 ASRGGAKTQY
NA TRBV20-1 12 SATSTSRPYEQY
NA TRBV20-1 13 SARDFQGRPNEQF
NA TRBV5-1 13 ASSLDIRVRTEAF
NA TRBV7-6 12 ASSLGRTSGGAF
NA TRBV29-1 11 SVEGGSPYEQY
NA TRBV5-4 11 ASSLEYSGAQY
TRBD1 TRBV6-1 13 ASRRTGRGREKLF
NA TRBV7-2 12 ASSLDSSPYEQY
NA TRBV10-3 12 AISVIPSPDTQY